The source of this TCR beta chain is a study of cytomegalovirus exposure and HLA in healthy donors. The PCR had 60 Vbeta and 13 Jbeta primers. Repertoires were generated with immunoSEQ multiplex PCR, while TCRdb's copy carries only in-frame clones and drops some. This table holds 80,000 or so clones, just over 70% found once. Sequencing was done on a sample of PBMCs. This TCR was sampled from a man aged 55 to 69 in good health and CMV-seropositive.

In DNA, the CDR3 is TGCGCCAGCAGCCCAGAGACTAGCGGGCGGGAGCAGTTCTTC. Protein: CASSPETSGREQFF. The chain employs TRBV5-1 and TRBJ2-1; TRBD2 matches at 10 bases. The CDR3 covers 14 residues. V lost 4 bases and J lost 10; bases outside the gene matches: 8. Germline CDR1 and CDR2: SGHRS and YFSETQ.